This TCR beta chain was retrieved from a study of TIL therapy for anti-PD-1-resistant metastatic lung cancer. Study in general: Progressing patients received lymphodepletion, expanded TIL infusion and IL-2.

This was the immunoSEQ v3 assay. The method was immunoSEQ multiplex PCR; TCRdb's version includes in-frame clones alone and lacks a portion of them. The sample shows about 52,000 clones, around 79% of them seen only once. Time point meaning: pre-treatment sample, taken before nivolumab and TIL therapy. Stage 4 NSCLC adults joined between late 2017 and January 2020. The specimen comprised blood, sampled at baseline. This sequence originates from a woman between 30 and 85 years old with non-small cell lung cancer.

CDR3 DNA sequence: TGTGCCAGCACCGACGAGGGGCAGGGGGGTAATGGCTACACCTTC. Amino acid sequence: CASTDEGQGGNGYTF. The J gene is TRBJ1-2, the V gene TRBV6-6, with TRBD1 matching over 7 bases. The CDR3 has 15 residues. Germline CDR1 reads MNHNY; CDR2 reads SVGAGI (reference sequence). V was pared by 7 bases and J by 6 bases, with 14 bases of the junction left unmatched.